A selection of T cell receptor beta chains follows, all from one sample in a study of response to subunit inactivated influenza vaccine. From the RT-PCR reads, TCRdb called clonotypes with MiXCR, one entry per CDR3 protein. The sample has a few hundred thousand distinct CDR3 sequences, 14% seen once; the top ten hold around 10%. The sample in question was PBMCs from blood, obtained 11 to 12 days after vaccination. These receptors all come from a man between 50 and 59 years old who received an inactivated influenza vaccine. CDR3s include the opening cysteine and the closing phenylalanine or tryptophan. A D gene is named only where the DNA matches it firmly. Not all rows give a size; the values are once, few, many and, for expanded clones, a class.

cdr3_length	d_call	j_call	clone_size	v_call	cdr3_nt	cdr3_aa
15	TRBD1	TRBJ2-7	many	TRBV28	TGTGCCAGCAGTCATACAGGGGGCACTCATTACGAGCAGTACTTC	CASSHTGGTHYEQYF
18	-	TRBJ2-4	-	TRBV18	TGTGCCAGCTCACCAGTGGCCCTCATTAGCGTAGCCAAAAACATTCAGTACTTC	CASSPVALISVAKNIQYF
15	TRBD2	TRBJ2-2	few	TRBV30	TGTGCCTGGACTCGGACTAGCGGGAGAACCGGGGAGCTGTTTTTT	CAWTRTSGRTGELFF
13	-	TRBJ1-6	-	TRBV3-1	TGTGCCAGCAGCCAAGAAAGTGGATCACCCCTCCACTTT	CASSQESGSPLHF
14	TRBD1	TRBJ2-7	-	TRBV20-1	TGCAGTGCTAGAGACTTGACAGGGGGGTACGAGCAGTACTTC	CSARDLTGGYEQYF
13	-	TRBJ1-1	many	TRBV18	TGTGCCAATAGCAGGGACCCGAACACTGAAGCTTTCTTT	CANSRDPNTEAFF
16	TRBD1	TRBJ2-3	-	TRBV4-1	TGCGCCAGCAGCCAAGACCGCGACAGGGCTTCGGATACGCAGTATTTT	CASSQDRDRASDTQYF
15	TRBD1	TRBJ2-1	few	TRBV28	TGTGCCAGCAACAGAGGGGGGACAGGGGGAAATGAGCAGTTCTTC	CASNRGGTGGNEQFF
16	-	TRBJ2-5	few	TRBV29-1	TGCAGCGTCGGACCACCGGGACACAGTTTACAAGAGACCCAGTACTTC	CSVGPPGHSLQETQYF
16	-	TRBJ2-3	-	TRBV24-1	TGTGCCTCCAGTGACTCCGCCGGATCCGGCACAGATACGCAGTATTTT	CASSDSAGSGTDTQYF
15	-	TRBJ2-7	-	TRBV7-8	TGTGCCAGCAGCCTAGACCGGACCTCCGGAAACGAGCAGTACTTC	CASSLDRTSGNEQYF
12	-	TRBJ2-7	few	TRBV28	TGTGCCAGCAGGCTCGGGGAGTACGAGCAGTACTTC	CASRLGEYEQYF
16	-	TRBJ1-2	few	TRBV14	TGTGCCAGCAGCCAGGTCCGGGGTCCTCTTAACTATGGCTACACCTTC	CASSQVRGPLNYGYTF
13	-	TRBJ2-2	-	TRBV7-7	TGTGCCAGCAGCTCGGGACAAAGCGGGGAGCTGTTTTTT	CASSSGQSGELFF
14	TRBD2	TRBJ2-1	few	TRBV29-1	TGCAGCGCAAAACCGGGACTAGGGATCGGGGAGCAGTTCTTC	CSAKPGLGIGEQFF
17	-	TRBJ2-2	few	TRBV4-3	TGCGCCAGCAGCCAAGATTGGAGGGGGGCGAACACCGGGGAGCTGTTTTTT	CASSQDWRGANTGELFF
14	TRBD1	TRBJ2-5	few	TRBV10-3	TGTGCCATCAGTGCCGGACAGGGAACAGAGACCCAGTACTTC	CAISAGQGTETQYF
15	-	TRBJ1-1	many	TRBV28	TGTGCCAGCACCATACCTCGCGGGGGTCGGACTGAAGCTTTCTTT	CASTIPRGGRTEAFF
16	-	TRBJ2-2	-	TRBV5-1	TGCGCCAGCAGCTTGAATGGGGAACCCGGCACCGGGGAGCTGTTTTTT	CASSLNGEPGTGELFF
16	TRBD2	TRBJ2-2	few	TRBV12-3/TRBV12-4	TGTGCCAGCAGTTTAATTAGCGGGAGGGCCGGCGGGGAGCTGTTTTTT	CASSLISGRAGGELFF
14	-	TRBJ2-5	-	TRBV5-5	TGTGCCAGCAGCTTGAGTACAGGGTCAGAGACCCAGTACTTC	CASSLSTGSETQYF
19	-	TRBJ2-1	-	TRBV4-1	TGCGCCAGCAGCCAAGATATAGCGGAGGCGTACCCCTCCTACAATGAGCAGTTCTTC	CASSQDIAEAYPSYNEQFF
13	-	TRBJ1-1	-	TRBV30	TGTGCCTGGAGCCGAGGTCAGAACACTGAAGCTTTCTTT	CAWSRGQNTEAFF
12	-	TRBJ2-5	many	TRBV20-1	TGCAGTGCCCACCGGGACACTGAGACCCAGTACTTC	CSAHRDTETQYF
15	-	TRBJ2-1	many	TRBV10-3	TGTGCCATCAGTGACCCTCAGCAGGGGCACAATGAGCAGTTCTTC	CAISDPQQGHNEQFF
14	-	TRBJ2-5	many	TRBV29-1	TGCAGCGCCCGACCTGGGGGGGCTGGAGAGACCCAGTACTTC	CSARPGGAGETQYF
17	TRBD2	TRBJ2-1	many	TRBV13	TGTGCCAGCAGCTTAGCTACTAGCGGGAGGGCCTTGGATGAGCAGTTCTTC	CASSLATSGRALDEQFF
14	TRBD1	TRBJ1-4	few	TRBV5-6	TGTGCCAGCAGCTTAGGGACAGTCACCGAAAAACTGTTTTTT	CASSLGTVTEKLFF
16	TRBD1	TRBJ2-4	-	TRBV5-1	TGCGCCAGCAGAGATACCGGGACAGGGACTAAAAACATTCAGTACTTC	CASRDTGTGTKNIQYF
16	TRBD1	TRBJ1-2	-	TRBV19	TGTGCCAGTACCCTAAGAGATAGGGGGCGCACCCTAGGCTACACCTTC	CASTLRDRGRTLGYTF
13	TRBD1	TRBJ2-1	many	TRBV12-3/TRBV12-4	TGTGCCAGCAGTCGGACAGGGGTGAATGAGCAGTTCTTC	CASSRTGVNEQFF
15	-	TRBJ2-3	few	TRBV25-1	TGTGCCAGCAGCGCCGGGACTCAGCCCACAGATACGCAGTATTTT	CASSAGTQPTDTQYF